This TCR beta chain stems from a study of T-cell reconstitution after alpha-beta-depleted transplantation in children. TCRbeta library construction was performed incorporating unique molecular identifiers. Via MiXCR, TCRdb re-called the PCR reads, giving one row per CDR3 protein. The sample holds 200,000 to 300,000 distinct CDR3 sequences, roughly 8% seen once. Regarding the study as a whole: At around two months after transplant, the alpha-beta T cells were reportedly derived from several hundred expanded clones that came from non-depleted graft cells.

In this sample, this clonotype turned up many times. The antigen is unknown. Germline trimming cut 5 bases from V and 2 bases from J; bases unmatched to any gene: 3. This CDR3 has 13 amino acids. CDR1 and CDR2 (germline): SGHTA, FQGTGA. The chain employs TRBV7-3 and TRBJ2-7, with 7 nucleotides matching TRBD2. The material sequenced was PBMCs, mostly from graft donor cells, taken 180 days after TCRalphabeta/CD19-depleted stem cell transplant. This TCR was recovered from a male patient aged 10 to 17 who had a stem cell transplant for acute lymphoblastic leukemia, so the T cells may come from the graft donor. CDR3 in DNA: TGTGCCAGCAGCCGAGGGAGGGCCTACGAGCAGTACTTC. It specifies CASSRGRAYEQYF.